This TCR beta chain stems from a study of T cell repertoires in cytomegalovirus infection. The study, taken as a whole, reports: Clonotypes of TCR beta that were HLA-C-restricted and CMV-specific dominated the ex vivo response.

Using its own MiXCR run on the reads, TCRdb lists one record per CDR3 protein. The table has 150,000 to 200,000 distinct CDR3 sequences, roughly 28% seen once. About this clonotype: What it binds is not known.

CDR1 LNHDA and CDR2 SQIVND come from the germline V gene (reference sequence). With 10 bases removed from V and 2 bases from J, the gap between germline ends came to 12 bases. The CDR3 spans 13 residues. This chain uses TRBV19 with TRBJ2-4; weak D call: TRBD2 (5 bases). The source material was PBMCs. This receptor was identified in a human donor in good health (CMV status not recorded). Some clones in this sample may be carry-over from other donors' samples. The CDR3 sequence is CATTSGTKNIQYF. The CDR3 DNA sequence: TGTGCCACCACATCGGGGACCAAAAACATTCAGTACTTC.